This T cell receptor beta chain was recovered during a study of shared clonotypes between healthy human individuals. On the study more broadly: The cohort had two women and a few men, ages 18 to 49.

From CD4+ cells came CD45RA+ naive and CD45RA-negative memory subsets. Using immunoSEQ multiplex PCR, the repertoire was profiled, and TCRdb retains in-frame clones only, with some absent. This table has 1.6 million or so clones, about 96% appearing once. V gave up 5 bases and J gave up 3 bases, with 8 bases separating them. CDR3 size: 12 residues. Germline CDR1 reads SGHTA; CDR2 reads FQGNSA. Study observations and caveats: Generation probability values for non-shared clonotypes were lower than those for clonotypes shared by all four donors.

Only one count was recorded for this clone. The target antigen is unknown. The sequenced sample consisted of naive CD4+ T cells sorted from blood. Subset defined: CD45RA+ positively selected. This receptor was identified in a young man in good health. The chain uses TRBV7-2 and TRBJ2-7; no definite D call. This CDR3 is CASSPSFYEQYF. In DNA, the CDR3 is TGTGCCAGCAGCCCCTCCTTCTACGAGCAGTACTTC.